The present T cell receptor beta chain was sequenced within a study of T cell clones after liver transplantation. V dropped 2 bases and J dropped 0 bases, with 17 bases sitting between them. Germline V gene sequence: CDR1 SNHLY, CDR2 FYNNEI. The CDR3 loop spans 18 amino acids. The method was immunoSEQ multiplex PCR; TCRdb's version includes in-frame clones alone and lacks a portion of them. This table holds some 110,000 clones, less than 95% found once. The TCR originated in a human patient who received a liver transplant. Part of the T cells may come from the graft donor. Here the sequenced sample was CD4+ T cells from blood, taken 12 months after liver transplant. The rearrangement uses TRBV2 and TRBJ1-5; D is unclear. CDR3 sequence: CASSESATGAYSNQPQHF. The CDR3 region has the DNA TGTGCCAGCAGTGAATCTGCGACCGGCGCCTATAGCAATCAGCCCCAGCATTTT.